Listed below are T cell receptor beta chains from one sample, sequenced in a study of T cells in Graves' hyperthyroidism and ophthalmopathy. A single record per CDR3 protein comes from TCRdb applying MiXCR to the multiplex PCR reads. The repertoire has fewer than 450,000 distinct CDR3 sequences, approximately 17% of them found once; the top ten carry around a third. Material: blood. These receptors were obtained from a woman younger than 45 with Graves' hyperthyroidism that later progressed to Graves' ophthalmopathy. Both conserved end residues are part of each CDR3. A D gene is named only where the DNA matches it firmly. Rows give clone size only sometimes, using once, few, many, or a class for an expanded clone.

D: TRBD1
size: few
V: TRBV7-9
J: TRBJ2-2
DNA: TGTGCCACCGATAACAGGGGGTCGTACACCGGGGAGCTGTTTTTT
CDR3: CATDNRGSYTGELFF

D: -
size: -
V: TRBV11-2
J: TRBJ1-1
DNA: TGTGCCAGCAGCTTAGGCGGGGTTAGTAGCACTGAAGCTTTCTTT
CDR3: CASSLGGVSSTEAFF

D: TRBD1
size: -
V: TRBV4-1
J: TRBJ2-2
DNA: TGCGCCAGCAGCCAAGAACTAGGGGGCGGCGGGGAGCTGTTTTTT
CDR3: CASSQELGGGGELFF

D: -
size: -
V: TRBV7-9
J: TRBJ1-2
DNA: TGTGCCAGCAGCTTATCCGTCGATGGCTACACCTTC
CDR3: CASSLSVDGYTF

D: TRBD2
size: few
V: TRBV15
J: TRBJ2-5
DNA: TGTGCCACCAGTCCTAGGACTAGCGGGGGGGAGACCCAGTACTTC
CDR3: CATSPRTSGGETQYF

D: -
size: many
V: TRBV20-1
J: TRBJ2-5
DNA: TGCAGTGCGTTTACGGGCCAAGAGACCCAGTACTTC
CDR3: CSAFTGQETQYF

D: -
size: few
V: TRBV29-1
J: TRBJ1-1
DNA: TGCAGCGTTGAACTTGTTCGTTCCGGCACTGAAGCTTTCTTT
CDR3: CSVELVRSGTEAFF

D: -
size: few
V: TRBV11-2
J: TRBJ1-1
DNA: TGTGCCAGCAGCCCTAGTAAGGGCGCCGACACTGAAGCTTTCTTT
CDR3: CASSPSKGADTEAFF

D: -
size: -
V: TRBV27
J: TRBJ1-2
DNA: TGTGCCAGCAGTTTAGGGGCTGACTATGGCTACACCTTC
CDR3: CASSLGADYGYTF

D: -
size: -
V: TRBV4-1
J: TRBJ2-5
DNA: TGCGCCAGCAGCCAACCGACTGGAGGAGTAGAGACCCAGTACTTC
CDR3: CASSQPTGGVETQYF

D: TRBD1
size: few
V: TRBV27
J: TRBJ2-7
DNA: TGTGCCAGCAAACGGACAGGGTTGACCTACGAGCAGTACTTC
CDR3: CASKRTGLTYEQYF

D: -
size: many
V: TRBV27
J: TRBJ1-2
DNA: TGTGCCAGCAGTTTAACAGGTTACGGGGTAGATGGCTACACCTTC
CDR3: CASSLTGYGVDGYTF

D: TRBD1
size: -
V: TRBV20-1
J: TRBJ1-6
DNA: TGCAGTGCTAGAATAGGGGGACAGGGGGCTGAGTGGAATTCACCCCTCCACTTT
CDR3: CSARIGGQGAEWNSPLHF

D: TRBD1
size: many
V: TRBV2
J: TRBJ2-7
DNA: TGTGCCAGCAGTCGGGACAGGGGTGGAGAGCAGTACTTC
CDR3: CASSRDRGGEQYF

D: -
size: -
V: TRBV29-1
J: TRBJ1-4
DNA: TGCAGCGTTGATGGGGGGGCGCGAGGGGGACTGGGCAAAAAACTGTTTTTT
CDR3: CSVDGGARGGLGKKLFF

D: TRBD1
size: many
V: TRBV9
J: TRBJ1-6
DNA: TGTGCCAGCAGCGCGGGGACAGGGGGCTTTGTAGCCCTCCACTTT
CDR3: CASSAGTGGFVALHF

D: -
size: -
V: TRBV29-1
J: TRBJ2-6
DNA: TGCAGCGTCCAGGTCTCTGGGGCCAACGTCCTGACTTTC
CDR3: CSVQVSGANVLTF

D: -
size: few
V: TRBV11-1
J: TRBJ1-3
DNA: TGTGCCAGCAGCGAAAAGATCCACCCCGGGGACGGGACCATATATTTT
CDR3: CASSEKIHPGDGTIYF

D: -
size: -
V: TRBV29-1
J: TRBJ2-7
DNA: TGCAGCGTTGCGACACAGGAGGGCGAGCAGTACTTC
CDR3: CSVATQEGEQYF

D: -
size: -
V: TRBV7-2
J: TRBJ1-2
DNA: TGTGCCAGCAGCTTAGGGTCAAGTACGGGGGCCTATGGCTACACCTTC
CDR3: CASSLGSSTGAYGYTF

D: -
size: many
V: TRBV19
J: TRBJ1-2
DNA: TGTGCCAGTAGTATTCTCGGGACGGGAAAAACTAACTATGGCTACACCTTC
CDR3: CASSILGTGKTNYGYTF

D: -
size: many
V: TRBV20-1
J: TRBJ1-5
DNA: TGCAGTGCTAGAGATTGGTGGACGGCCCATAATCAGCCCCAGCATTTT
CDR3: CSARDWWTAHNQPQHF

D: -
size: -
V: TRBV28
J: TRBJ2-3
DNA: TGTGCCAGCCATACACAGGGCTTACGGCGCTTAGATACGCAGTATTTT
CDR3: CASHTQGLRRLDTQYF

D: TRBD2
size: -
V: TRBV28
J: TRBJ2-1
DNA: TGTGCCAGCAGTTCCCAGACGGGAGGATCCGATGAGCAGTTCTTC
CDR3: CASSSQTGGSDEQFF

D: -
size: many
V: TRBV20-1
J: TRBJ1-5
DNA: TGCAGTGCCCTAAGAGGACACTATAGCAATCAGCCCCAGCATTTT
CDR3: CSALRGHYSNQPQHF

D: TRBD2
size: many
V: TRBV28
J: TRBJ2-7
DNA: TGTGCCAGCAGTTTATTGGTCTCTAGCGGGAGGGCCGGGTACGAGCAGTACTTC
CDR3: CASSLLVSSGRAGYEQYF

D: -
size: few
V: TRBV5-6
J: TRBJ2-3
DNA: TGTGCCAGCAGCTTGGTAGGCAGGCTCACAGATACGCAGTATTTT
CDR3: CASSLVGRLTDTQYF

D: -
size: -
V: TRBV7-9
J: TRBJ2-2
DNA: TGTGCCAGCAGCGATACTTCAAATACTCCGAACACCGGGGAGCTGTTTTTT
CDR3: CASSDTSNTPNTGELFF